Listed below are T cell receptor beta chains from one sample, sequenced in a study of brain T cells in children with intractable seizures. The method was immunoSEQ multiplex PCR; TCRdb's version includes in-frame clones alone and lacks a portion of them. The data contain 340,000 or so clones, 93% of them seen just once; the ten biggest clones take up 5% to 7%. The specimen comprised peripheral blood, sampled 5 to 6 months after surgery. Receptor source: a boy younger than two with tuberous sclerosis and intractable seizures. The CDR3 runs from the conserved cysteine through the conserved F or W. Fields, in order: clone size, J gene, CDR3 length, D gene, V gene, CDR3 protein, CDR3 DNA. The D gene is left open where the match is weak. Clone size, where shown, is once, few, many, or a class for clones that have expanded.

few | TRBJ1-1 | 13 | NA | TRBV10-3 | CAIRRPQLTEAFF | TGTGCCATCAGGCGACCCCAACTCACTGAAGCTTTCTTT
once | TRBJ1-2 | 15 | TRBD1 | TRBV5-6 | CASSGGTGSHYGYTF | TGTGCCAGCAGCGGAGGGACAGGGAGTCACTATGGCTACACCTTC
NA | TRBJ1-2 | 13 | NA | TRBV7-9 | CASSYPRQYGYTF | TGTGCCAGCAGCTACCCTCGACAGTATGGCTACACCTTC
NA | TRBJ2-1 | 14 | NA | TRBV5-6 | CASSLVASDALQFF | TGTGCCAGCAGCTTGGTAGCTAGCGACGCCCTGCAGTTCTTC
NA | TRBJ2-7 | 13 | NA | TRBV4-2 | CASSQDLRAEQYF | TGTGCCAGCAGCCAAGATCTACGAGCGGAGCAGTACTTC
NA | TRBJ1-5 | 15 | NA | TRBV6-5 | CASRWAGERYQPQHF | TGTGCCAGCAGGTGGGCAGGGGAGAGGTATCAGCCCCAGCATTTT
NA | TRBJ2-1 | 14 | TRBD2 | TRBV2 | CASRGLAGGGEQFF | TGTGCCAGCAGGGGACTAGCGGGAGGGGGTGAGCAGTTCTTC
NA | TRBJ1-1 | 16 | NA | TRBV5-1 | CASSLDPGGRNTEAFF | TGCGCCAGCAGCTTGGACCCCGGGGGGCGAAACACTGAAGCTTTCTTT
once | TRBJ2-3 | 18 | TRBD2 | TRBV7-9 | CASSSRLAGPTLTDTQYF | TGTGCCAGCAGCTCCCGACTAGCGGGACCAACCCTCACAGATACGCAGTATTTT
once | TRBJ2-7 | 15 | TRBD2 | TRBV2 | CASSGGTRRSHEQYF | TGTGCCAGCAGTGGGGGGACTAGGCGGTCACACGAGCAGTACTTC
NA | TRBJ2-1 | 17 | TRBD2 | TRBV24-1 | CATSEWTSGRSQGEQFF | TGTGCCACCAGTGAATGGACTAGCGGGAGGAGTCAGGGTGAGCAGTTCTTC
NA | TRBJ2-3 | 14 | TRBD2 | TRBV6-5 | CASSKRGDTDTQYF | TGTGCCAGTTCGAAGCGGGGGGACACAGATACGCAGTATTTT
NA | TRBJ1-1 | 17 | TRBD1 | TRBV11-2 | CASRLTTGGTRNTEAFF | TGTGCCAGCAGGCTAACCACAGGGGGCACGAGGAACACTGAAGCTTTCTTT
NA | TRBJ2-7 | 15 | NA | TRBV5-3 | CATPSGGQGSYEQYF | TGTGCCACACCCTCCGGGGGTCAGGGTTCCTACGAGCAGTACTTC
few | TRBJ2-7 | 18 | TRBD2 | TRBV5-1 | CASSLVYGGSGSSYEQYF | TGCGCCAGCAGCTTGGTTTACGGGGGGTCGGGTTCCTCCTACGAGCAGTACTTC
NA | TRBJ2-7 | 17 | NA | TRBV7-8 | CASSPRRFEGLLGEQYF | TGTGCCAGCAGCCCGCGCCGATTCGAGGGGCTTCTGGGCGAGCAGTACTTC
NA | TRBJ1-2 | 12 | NA | TRBV3-1/TRBV3-2 | CASSQARQGYTF | TGTGCCAGCAGCCAAGCGAGGCAAGGCTACACCTTC
once | TRBJ2-1 | 15 | TRBD2 | TRBV3-1/TRBV3-2 | CASSQVTSGGNEQFF | TGTGCCAGCAGCCAAGTGACTAGCGGGGGTAATGAGCAGTTCTTC
NA | TRBJ2-7 | 12 | NA | TRBV4-1 | CASSQDLDEQYF | TGCGCCAGCAGCCAAGATCTAGACGAGCAGTACTTC
NA | TRBJ2-7 | 16 | TRBD1 | TRBV4-1 | CASSQAPGTGVYEQYF | TGCGCCAGCAGCCAAGCTCCCGGGACAGGGGTATACGAGCAGTACTTC
NA | TRBJ1-4 | 13 | NA | TRBV9 | CASSEGGNEELFF | TGTGCCAGCAGCGAGGGGGGTAATGAAGAACTGTTTTTT
NA | TRBJ1-4 | 16 | TRBD1 | TRBV6-5 | CASSYVPDRSYEKLFF | TGTGCCAGCAGTTACGTCCCGGACAGGAGTTATGAAAAACTGTTTTTT